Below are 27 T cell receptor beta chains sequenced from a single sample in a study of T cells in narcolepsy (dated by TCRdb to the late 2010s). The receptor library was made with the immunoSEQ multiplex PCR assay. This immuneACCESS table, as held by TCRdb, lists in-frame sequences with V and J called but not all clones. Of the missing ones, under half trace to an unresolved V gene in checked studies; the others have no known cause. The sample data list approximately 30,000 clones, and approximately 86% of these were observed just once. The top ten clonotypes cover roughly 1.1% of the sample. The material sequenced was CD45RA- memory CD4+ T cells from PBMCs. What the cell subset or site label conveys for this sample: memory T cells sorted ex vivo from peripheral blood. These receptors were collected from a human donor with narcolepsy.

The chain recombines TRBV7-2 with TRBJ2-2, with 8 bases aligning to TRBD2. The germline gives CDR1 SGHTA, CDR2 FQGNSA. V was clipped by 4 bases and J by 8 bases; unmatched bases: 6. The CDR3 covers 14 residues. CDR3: CASSSGVAGGELFF. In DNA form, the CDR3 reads TGTGCCAGCAGCTCCGGGGTAGCGGGAGGGGAGCTGTTTTTT.

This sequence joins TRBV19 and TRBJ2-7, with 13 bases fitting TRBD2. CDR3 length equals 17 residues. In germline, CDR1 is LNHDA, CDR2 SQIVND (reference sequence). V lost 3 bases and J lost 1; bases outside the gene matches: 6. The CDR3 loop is CASSIGTSGVVSYEQYF. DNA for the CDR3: TGTGCCAGTAGTATTGGGACTAGCGGGGTAGTATCCTACGAGCAGTACTTC.

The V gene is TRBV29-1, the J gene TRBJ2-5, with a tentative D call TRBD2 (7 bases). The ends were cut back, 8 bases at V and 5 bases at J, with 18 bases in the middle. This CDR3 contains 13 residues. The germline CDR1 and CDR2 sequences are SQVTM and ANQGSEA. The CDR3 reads CSCGGGPKETQYF. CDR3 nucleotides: TGCAGCTGTGGGGGGGGGCCCAAGGAGACCCAGTACTTC.

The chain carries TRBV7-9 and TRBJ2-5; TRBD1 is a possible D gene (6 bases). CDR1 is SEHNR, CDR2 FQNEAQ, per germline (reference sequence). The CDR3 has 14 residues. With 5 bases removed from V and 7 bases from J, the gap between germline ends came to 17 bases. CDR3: CASSAQQGRATQYF. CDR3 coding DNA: TGTGCCAGCAGCGCCCAACAGGGACGGGCGACCCAGTACTTC.

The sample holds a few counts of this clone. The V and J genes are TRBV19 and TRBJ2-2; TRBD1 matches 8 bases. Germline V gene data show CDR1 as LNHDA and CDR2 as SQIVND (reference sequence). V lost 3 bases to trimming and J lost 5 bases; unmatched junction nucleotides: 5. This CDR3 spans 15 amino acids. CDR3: CASSMTGVGTGELFF. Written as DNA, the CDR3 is TGTGCCAGTAGTATGACAGGGGTCGGGACCGGGGAGCTGTTTTTT.

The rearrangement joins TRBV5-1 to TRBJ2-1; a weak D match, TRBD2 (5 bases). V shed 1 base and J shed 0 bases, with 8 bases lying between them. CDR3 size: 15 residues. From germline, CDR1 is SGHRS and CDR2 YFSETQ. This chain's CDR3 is CASSLSLASYNEQFF. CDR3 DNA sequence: TGCGCCAGCAGCTTGTCTCTAGCCTCCTACAATGAGCAGTTCTTC.

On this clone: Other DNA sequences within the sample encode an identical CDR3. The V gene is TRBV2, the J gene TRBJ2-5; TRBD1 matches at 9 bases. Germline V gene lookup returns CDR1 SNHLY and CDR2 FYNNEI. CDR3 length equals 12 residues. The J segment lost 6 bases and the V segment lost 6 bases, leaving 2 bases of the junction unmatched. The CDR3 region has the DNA TGTGCCAGCAGGGACAGGGGACAGACCCAGTACTTC. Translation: CASRDRGQTQYF. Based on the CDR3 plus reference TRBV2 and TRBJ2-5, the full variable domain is EPEVTQTPSHQVTQMGQEVILRCVPISNHLYFYWYRQILGQKVEFLVSFYNNEISEKSEIFDDQFSVERPDGSNFTLKIRSTKLEDSAMYFCASRDRGQTQYFGPGTRLLVL.

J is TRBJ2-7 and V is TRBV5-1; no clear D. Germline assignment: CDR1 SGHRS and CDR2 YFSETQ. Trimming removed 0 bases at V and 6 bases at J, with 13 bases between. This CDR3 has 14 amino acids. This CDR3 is CASSLDGLRSEQYV. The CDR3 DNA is TGCGCCAGCAGCTTGGATGGCCTCCGGTCCGAGCAGTACGTC.

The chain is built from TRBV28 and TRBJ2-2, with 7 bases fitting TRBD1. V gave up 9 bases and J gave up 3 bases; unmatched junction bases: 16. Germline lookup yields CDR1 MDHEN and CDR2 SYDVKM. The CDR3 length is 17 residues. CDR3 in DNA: TGTGCCAGTAAGGGACAGTTGGGGAGTACCTACACCGGGGAGCTGTTTTTT. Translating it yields CASKGQLGSTYTGELFF. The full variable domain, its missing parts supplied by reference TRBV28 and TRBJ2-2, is DVKVTQSSRYLVKRTGEKVFLECVQDMDHENMFWYRQDPGLGLRLIYFSYDVKMKEKGDIPEGYSVSREKKERFSLILESASTNQTSMYLCASKGQLGSTYTGELFFGEGSRLTVL.

The CDR3: CASSAGQGTGTEAFF. The CDR3 DNA sequence: TGTGCCAGCTCAGCCGGACAGGGGACGGGCACTGAAGCTTTCTTT. The V gene is TRBV18, the J gene TRBJ1-1; 9 bases fit TRBD1. V gave up 5 bases and J gave up 4 bases; unmatched junction bases: 8. Looked up from germline, CDR1 is KGHSH and CDR2 is LQKENI. CDR3 length: 15 residues.

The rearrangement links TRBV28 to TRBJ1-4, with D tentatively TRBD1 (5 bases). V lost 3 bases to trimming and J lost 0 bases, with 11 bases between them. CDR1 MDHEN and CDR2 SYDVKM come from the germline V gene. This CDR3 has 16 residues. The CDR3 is CASSLVGHPTNEKLFF. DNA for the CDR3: TGTGCCAGCAGTTTGGTGGGGCATCCAACTAATGAAAAACTGTTTTTT.

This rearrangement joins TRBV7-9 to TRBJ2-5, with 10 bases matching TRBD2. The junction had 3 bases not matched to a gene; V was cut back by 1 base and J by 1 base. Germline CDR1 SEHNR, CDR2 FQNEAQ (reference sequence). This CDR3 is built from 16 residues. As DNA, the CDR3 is TGTGCCAGCAGCTTAGGGCTAGCGGGAGTCCAAGAGACCCAGTACTTC. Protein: CASSLGLAGVQETQYF.

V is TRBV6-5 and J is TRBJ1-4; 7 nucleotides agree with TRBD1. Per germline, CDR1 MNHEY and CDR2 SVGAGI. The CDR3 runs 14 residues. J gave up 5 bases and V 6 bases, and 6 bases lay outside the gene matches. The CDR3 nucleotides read TGTGCCAGCAGGATAGGGGGCCTGAATGAAAAACTGTTTTTT. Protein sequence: CASRIGGLNEKLFF.

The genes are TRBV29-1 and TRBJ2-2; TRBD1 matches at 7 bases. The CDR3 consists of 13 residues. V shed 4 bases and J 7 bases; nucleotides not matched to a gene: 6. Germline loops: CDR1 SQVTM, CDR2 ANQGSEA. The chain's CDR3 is CSVGDRGIGELFF. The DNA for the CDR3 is TGCAGCGTTGGGGACAGAGGCATCGGGGAGCTGTTTTTT.

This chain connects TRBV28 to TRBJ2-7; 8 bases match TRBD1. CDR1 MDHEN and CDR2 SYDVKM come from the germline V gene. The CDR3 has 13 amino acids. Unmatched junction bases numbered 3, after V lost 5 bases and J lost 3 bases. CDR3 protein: CASSVDRGYEQYV. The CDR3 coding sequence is TGTGCCAGCAGTGTCGACAGGGGCTACGAGCAGTACGTC.

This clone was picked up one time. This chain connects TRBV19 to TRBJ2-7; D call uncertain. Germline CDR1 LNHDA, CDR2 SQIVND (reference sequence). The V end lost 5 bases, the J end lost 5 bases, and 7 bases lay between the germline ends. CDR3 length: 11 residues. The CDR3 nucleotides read TGTGCCAGTAGTCAGAGGAACGAGCAGTACGTC. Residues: CASSQRNEQYV.

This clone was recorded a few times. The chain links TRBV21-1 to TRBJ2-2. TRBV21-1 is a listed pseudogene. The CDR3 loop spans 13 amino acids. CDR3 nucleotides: TGTGCCAGCAGCACCCTGGGGACCGGGGAGCTGTTTTTT. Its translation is CASSTLGTGELFF.

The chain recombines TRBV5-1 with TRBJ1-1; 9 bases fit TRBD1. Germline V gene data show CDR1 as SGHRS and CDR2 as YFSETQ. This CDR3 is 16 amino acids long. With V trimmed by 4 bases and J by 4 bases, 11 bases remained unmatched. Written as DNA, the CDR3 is TGCGCCAGCAGCAGAACAGGGGGCCCTCAGGGCACTGAAGCTTTCTTT. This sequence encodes CASSRTGGPQGTEAFF.

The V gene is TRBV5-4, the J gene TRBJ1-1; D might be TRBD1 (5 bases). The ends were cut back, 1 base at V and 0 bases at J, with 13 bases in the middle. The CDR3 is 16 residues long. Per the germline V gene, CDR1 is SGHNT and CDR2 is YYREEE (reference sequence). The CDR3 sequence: CASSLSGGPLNTEAFF. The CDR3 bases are TGTGCCAGCAGCTTGTCGGGGGGACCCCTGAACACTGAAGCTTTCTTT.

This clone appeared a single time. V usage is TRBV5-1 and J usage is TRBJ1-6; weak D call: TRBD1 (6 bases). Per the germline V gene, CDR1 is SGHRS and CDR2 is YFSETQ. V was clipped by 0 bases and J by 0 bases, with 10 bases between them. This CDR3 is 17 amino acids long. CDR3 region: CASSLGDTSSYNSPLHF. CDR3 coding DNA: TGCGCCAGCAGCTTGGGGGACACAAGCTCCTATAATTCACCCCTCCACTTT. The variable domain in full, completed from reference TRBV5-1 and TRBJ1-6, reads KAGVTQTPRYLIKTRGQQVTLSCSPISGHRSVSWYQQTPGQGLQFLFEYFSETQRNKGNFPGRFSGRQFSNSRSEMNVSTLELGDSALYLCASSLGDTSSYNSPLHFGNGTRLTVT.

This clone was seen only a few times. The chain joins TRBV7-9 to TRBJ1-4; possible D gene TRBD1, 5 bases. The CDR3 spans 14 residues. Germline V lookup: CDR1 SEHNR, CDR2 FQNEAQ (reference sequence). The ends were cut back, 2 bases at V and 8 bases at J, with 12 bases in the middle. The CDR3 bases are TGTGCCAGCAGCTTACCCAGGGATGCCGAAAAACTGTTTTTT. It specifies CASSLPRDAEKLFF. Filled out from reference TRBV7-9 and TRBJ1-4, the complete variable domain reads DTGVSQNPRHKITKRGQNVTFRCDPISEHNRLYWYRQTLGQGPEFLTYFQNEAQLEKSRLLSDRFSAERPKGSFSTLEIQRTEQGDSAMYLCASSLPRDAEKLFFGSGTQLSVL.

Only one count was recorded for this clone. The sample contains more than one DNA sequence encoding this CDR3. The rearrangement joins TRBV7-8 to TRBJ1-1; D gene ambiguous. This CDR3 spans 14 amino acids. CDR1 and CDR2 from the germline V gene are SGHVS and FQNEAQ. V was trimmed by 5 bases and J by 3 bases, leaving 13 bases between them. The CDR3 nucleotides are TGTGCCAGCAGCCCCGGGGATAGGGACACTGAAGCTTTCTTT. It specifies CASSPGDRDTEAFF.

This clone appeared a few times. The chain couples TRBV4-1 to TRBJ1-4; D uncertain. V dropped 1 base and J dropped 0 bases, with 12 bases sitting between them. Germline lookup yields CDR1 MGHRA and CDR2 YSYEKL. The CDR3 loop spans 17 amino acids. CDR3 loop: CASSQGTRGSTNEKLFF. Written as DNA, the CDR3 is TGCGCCAGCAGCCAAGGGACCCGGGGTTCAACTAATGAAAAACTGTTTTTT.

Here the CDR3 DNA reads TGTGCCAGCCCCACTAGCAGGGTGTCCCGACTCGCCACCGGGGAGCTGTTTTTT. The encoded protein is CASPTSRVSRLATGELFF. V gene TRBV5-8 combines with J gene TRBJ2-2; possibly TRBD2 for D (6 bases). Per germline, CDR1 SGHTS and CDR2 YDEGEE. The length of the CDR3 is 18 residues. The V end was cut by 7 bases, the J end by 4 bases, with 26 bases between.

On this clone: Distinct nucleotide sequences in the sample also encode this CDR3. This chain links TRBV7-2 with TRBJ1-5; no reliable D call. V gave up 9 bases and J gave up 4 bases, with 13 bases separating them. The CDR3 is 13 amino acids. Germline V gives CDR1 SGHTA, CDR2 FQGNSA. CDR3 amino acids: CASSSQGNQPQHF. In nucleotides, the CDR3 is TGTGCCAGTAGCAGCCAAGGGAATCAGCCCCAGCATTTT.

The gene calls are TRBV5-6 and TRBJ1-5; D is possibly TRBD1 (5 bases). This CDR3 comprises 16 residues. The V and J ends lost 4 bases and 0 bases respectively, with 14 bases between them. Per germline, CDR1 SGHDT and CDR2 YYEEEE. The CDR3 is CASSRWDQYSNQPQHF. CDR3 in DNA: TGTGCCAGCAGCAGGTGGGACCAGTATAGCAATCAGCCCCAGCATTTT.

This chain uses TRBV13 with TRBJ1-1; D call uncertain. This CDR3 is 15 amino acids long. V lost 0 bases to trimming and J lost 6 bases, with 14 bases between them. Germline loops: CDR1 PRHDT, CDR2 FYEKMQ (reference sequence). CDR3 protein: CASSLGPDWSAEAFF. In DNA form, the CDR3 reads TGTGCCAGCAGCTTAGGCCCTGACTGGAGCGCTGAAGCTTTCTTT.